These T cell receptor beta chains were read from a single sample in a study of radiotherapy plus CTLA-4 blockade in lung cancer. TCRdb's table, derived via immunoSEQ multiplex PCR, lists solely in-frame clones and lacks some. The table shows about 81,000 clones, with more than 70% occurring only once. The material sequenced was peripheral blood, taken from a patient treated with radiotherapy plus ipilimumab. Receptor source: a human donor with non-small cell lung cancer that progressed on radiotherapy plus ipilimumab. Both conserved end residues are part of each CDR3. Fields, in order: D gene, clone size, V gene, J gene, CDR3 DNA, CDR3 protein. The D gene is left open where the match is weak. For some rows the clone size is stated as once, few or many, or as a class when expanded; others skip it.

>NA|NA|TRBV11-2|TRBJ1-1
TGTGCCAGCAGCCCATACCCGATAGTGACAGGACCGAACACTGAAGCTTTCTTT
CASSPYPIVTGPNTEAFF
>NA|NA|TRBV30|TRBJ2-7
TGTGCCTGGAGTCGCAGCTCCTACGAGCAGTACTTC
CAWSRSSYEQYF
>NA|NA|TRBV9|TRBJ1-1
TGTGCCAGCAGCAGCACACTTCTCACTGAAGCTTTCTTT
CASSSTLLTEAFF
>NA|NA|TRBV7-3|TRBJ2-1
TGTGCCAGCAGTTCCTCTGGGGGGTCTTACAATGAGCAGTTCTTC
CASSSSGGSYNEQFF
>NA|NA|TRBV19|TRBJ1-1
TGTGCCAGTAGTATCTCATATGGGACTGCTCTCGAAGCTTTCTTT
CASSISYGTALEAFF
>TRBD1|once|TRBV2|TRBJ2-7
TGTGCCAGCAGTTTATCTGGGACAGGGATCGGCGAGCAGTACTTC
CASSLSGTGIGEQYF
>NA|NA|TRBV7-2|TRBJ1-5
TGTGCCAGCAGCTTAGCGGAGGGTCAGCCCCAGCATTTT
CASSLAEGQPQHF
>TRBD2|NA|TRBV27|TRBJ2-1
TGTGCCAGCAGCGAGGGAGCTAGCGGGGGGAAATGGGAGCAGTTCTTC
CASSEGASGGKWEQFF
>NA|NA|TRBV2|TRBJ1-4
TGTGCCAGCAGTGAAGCGGGGGGTGGCAATGAAAAACTGTTTTTT
CASSEAGGGNEKLFF
>NA|NA|TRBV18|TRBJ2-7
TGTGCCAGCTCACCAAGGGGTACTGGCTACGAGCAGTACTTC
CASSPRGTGYEQYF
>NA|few|TRBV7-3|TRBJ2-2
TGTGCCAGCAGCGACCTTTACGGGAGAAGCACCGGGGAGCTGTTTTTT
CASSDLYGRSTGELFF
>TRBD2|NA|TRBV7-7|TRBJ2-1
TGTGCTAGCAGCTCCCAGGGCGGGAGGATTAGTGAGCAGTTCTTC
CASSSQGGRISEQFF
>NA|NA|TRBV7-9|TRBJ2-2
TGTGCCAGCAGCCCCCCCTTTCGGACAGCAACCGGGGAGCTGTTTTTT
CASSPPFRTATGELFF
>NA|NA|TRBV6-5|TRBJ2-7
TGTGCCAGCAGTGCCAACTACGAGCAGTACTTC
CASSANYEQYF
>NA|NA|TRBV10-3|TRBJ2-5
TGTGCCATCAGTGAGTCGATGGGCCAGCTGGGGGAGACCCAGTACTTC
CAISESMGQLGETQYF
>NA|NA|TRBV4-1|TRBJ1-4
TGCGCCAGCAGCCACGCCGGTTTTTCGTCCCTTAATGAAAAACTGTTTTTT
CASSHAGFSSLNEKLFF
>NA|NA|TRBV7-2|TRBJ1-2
TGTGCCAGCAGCTGGGGGGAGAGTGGCTACACCTTC
CASSWGESGYTF
>NA|NA|TRBV7-2|TRBJ2-4
TGTGCCAGCAGCTGGATAGTGGGAGCCAAAAACATTCAGTACTTC
CASSWIVGAKNIQYF
>NA|once|TRBV30|TRBJ1-4
TGTGCCTGGAGTACCTACAGCGGACGGGATGAAAAACTGTTTTTT
CAWSTYSGRDEKLFF
>TRBD1|NA|TRBV7-8|TRBJ1-5
TGTGCCAGCAGCTTAGCGGGACAGAGATATCAGCCCCAGCATTTT
CASSLAGQRYQPQHF
>NA|NA|TRBV28|TRBJ1-2
TGTGCCAGCAGTCCACTTCCTCACGTGACACTTTTCTATGGCTACACCTTC
CASSPLPHVTLFYGYTF
>TRBD1|NA|TRBV7-8|TRBJ2-1
TGTGCCAGCAGCCCGGACAGGGATGAGCAGTTCTTC
CASSPDRDEQFF
>TRBD1|NA|TRBV7-9|TRBJ1-5
TGTGCCAGCAGCTCCGCGGGACAGGGGGAGAAGAATCAGCCCCAGCATTTT
CASSSAGQGEKNQPQHF
>TRBD2|few|TRBV6-6|TRBJ2-5
TGTGCCAGCAGAGACCTAGCGGGGAGGGAGACCCAGTACTTC
CASRDLAGRETQYF
>NA|once|TRBV5-6|TRBJ1-5
TGTGCCAGCAGCCCTAAGGGCGGAGGCAATCAGCCCCAGCATTTT
CASSPKGGGNQPQHF
>TRBD2|NA|TRBV2|TRBJ2-7
TGTGCCAGCAATTCGGGAGCGGGAGGGCCCTCGGGCGAGCAGTACTTC
CASNSGAGGPSGEQYF
>TRBD1|NA|TRBV28|TRBJ2-3
TGTGCCAGCACCCCAGGGGGTGGCACAGATACGCAGTATTTT
CASTPGGGTDTQYF
>NA|NA|TRBV28|TRBJ2-1
TGTGCCAGCAGTTTGACAGCCGACCCTTACAATGAGCAGTTCTTC
CASSLTADPYNEQFF
>NA|NA|TRBV5-1|TRBJ1-3
TGCGCCAGCAGGAATGGGGGAGTCGGAGACACCATATATTTT
CASRNGGVGDTIYF
>NA|NA|TRBV2|TRBJ2-7
TGTGCCAGCATCCAAGACTTATGGGAGTACTTC
CASIQDLWEYF
>TRBD1|NA|TRBV7-2|TRBJ2-2
TGTGCCAGCAGCTCCACGACAGGGGCAAACACCGGGGAGCTGTTTTTT
CASSSTTGANTGELFF
>TRBD2|NA|TRBV7-9|TRBJ2-4
TGTGCCAGCAGCCTACTAGCGGGGGGGCACGCGGAGAGGAACATTCAGTACTTC
CASSLLAGGHAERNIQYF
>NA|NA|TRBV7-9|TRBJ1-2
TGTGCCAGCAGCCAACCTACAGGGAGCGGCTACACCTTC
CASSQPTGSGYTF
>NA|NA|TRBV5-8|TRBJ2-1
TGTGCCAGCAGTTCAACGGCGGCTAGGAGGTACAATGAGCAGTTCTTC
CASSSTAARRYNEQFF
>NA|NA|TRBV6-1|TRBJ2-6
TGTGCCAGCAGTTACTCTGGGGCCAACGTCCTGACTTTC
CASSYSGANVLTF
>TRBD2|NA|TRBV5-1|TRBJ2-1
TGCGCCAGCACTCGGGGGGATAGCTCCTACAATGAGCAGTTCTTC
CASTRGDSSYNEQFF
>NA|NA|TRBV30|TRBJ1-2
TGTGCCTGGAGTGTAAGAGAGGCGAATGGCTACACCTTC
CAWSVREANGYTF
>TRBD1|few|TRBV6-5|TRBJ2-7
TGTGCCAGCAGTTACCCCATCTTGACAGGGGGCTACGAGCAGTACTTC
CASSYPILTGGYEQYF
>NA|NA|TRBV18|TRBJ2-1
TGTGCCAGCTCGTTGATGGCAGAGGGGACGGATGAGCAGTTCTTC
CASSLMAEGTDEQFF
>TRBD2|NA|TRBV4-1|TRBJ2-7
TGCGCCAGCAGCATAGCGGGAGCGCGAAGTGGCGAGCAGTACTTC
CASSIAGARSGEQYF
>NA|NA|TRBV11-2|TRBJ2-3
TGTGCCTCCGGCGGGGGCGTCACAGATACGCAGTATTTT
CASGGGVTDTQYF
>NA|NA|TRBV6-6|TRBJ2-7
TGTGCCAGCAGCCCTCAGGGATTCGAGCAGTACTTC
CASSPQGFEQYF
>TRBD2|NA|TRBV2|TRBJ2-5
TGTGCCAGTAGCGGGGGGCCCCTCGAGACCCAGTACTTC
CASSGGPLETQYF
>NA|few|TRBV30|TRBJ1-1
TGTGCCTGGAGTGTGTCTGGGAGGACTGAAGCTTTCTTT
CAWSVSGRTEAFF
>NA|NA|TRBV28|TRBJ1-2
TGTGCCAGCAGCACCCCGGGGGCCATTGGCTACACCTTC
CASSTPGAIGYTF
>TRBD1|few|TRBV7-9|TRBJ1-5
TGTGCCAGCAGTCAACCGACGCAGGGGGCGTTGGATCAGCCCCAGCATTTT
CASSQPTQGALDQPQHF
>NA|few|TRBV9|TRBJ2-3
TGTGCCAGCAGCGTCGGGCCAGCTAGCACAGATACGCAGTATTTT
CASSVGPASTDTQYF
>NA|NA|TRBV11-1|TRBJ1-2
TGTGCCAGCAGCGACAGGAACTATGGCTACACCTTC
CASSDRNYGYTF
>NA|NA|TRBV6-1|TRBJ1-3
TGTGCCAGCAGTGAAGTGGGGTACCGCTCTGGAAACACCATATATTTT
CASSEVGYRSGNTIYF